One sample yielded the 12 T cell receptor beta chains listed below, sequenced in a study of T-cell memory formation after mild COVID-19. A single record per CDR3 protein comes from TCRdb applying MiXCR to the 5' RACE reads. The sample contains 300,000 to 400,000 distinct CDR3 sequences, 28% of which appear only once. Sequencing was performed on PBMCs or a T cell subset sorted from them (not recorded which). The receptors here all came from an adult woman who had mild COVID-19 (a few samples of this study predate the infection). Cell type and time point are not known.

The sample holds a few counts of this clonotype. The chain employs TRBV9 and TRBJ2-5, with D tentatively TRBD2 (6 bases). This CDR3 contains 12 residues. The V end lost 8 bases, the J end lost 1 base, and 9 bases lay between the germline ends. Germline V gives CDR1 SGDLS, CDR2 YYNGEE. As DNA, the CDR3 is TGTGCCAGAGCGACTAGCCAAGAGACCCAGTACTTC. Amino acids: CARATSQETQYF.

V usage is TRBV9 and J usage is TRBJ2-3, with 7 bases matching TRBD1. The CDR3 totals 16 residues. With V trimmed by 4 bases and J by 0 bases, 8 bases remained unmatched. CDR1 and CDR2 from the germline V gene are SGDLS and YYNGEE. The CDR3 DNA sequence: TGTGCCAGCAGCCCTGGGACAGTAATGAGCACAGATACGCAGTATTTT. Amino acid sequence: CASSPGTVMSTDTQYF.

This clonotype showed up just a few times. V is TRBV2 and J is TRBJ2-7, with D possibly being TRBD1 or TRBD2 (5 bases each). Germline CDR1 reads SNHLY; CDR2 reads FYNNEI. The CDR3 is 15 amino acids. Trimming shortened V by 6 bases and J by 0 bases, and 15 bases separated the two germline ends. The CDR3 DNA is TGTGCCAGCAGCCGAACACGGGACGCCTCCTACGAGCAGTACTTC. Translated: CASSRTRDASYEQYF. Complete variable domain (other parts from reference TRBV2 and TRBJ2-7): EPEVTQTPSHQVTQMGQEVILRCVPISNHLYFYWYRQILGQKVEFLVSFYNNEISEKSEIFDDQFSVERPDGSNFTLKIRSTKLEDSAMYFCASSRTRDASYEQYFGPGTRLTVT.

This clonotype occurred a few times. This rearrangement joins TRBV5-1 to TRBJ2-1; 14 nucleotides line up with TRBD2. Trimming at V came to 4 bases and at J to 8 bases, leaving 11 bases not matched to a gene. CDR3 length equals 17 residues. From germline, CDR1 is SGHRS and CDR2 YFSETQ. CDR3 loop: CASSDGLAGGLQDEQFF. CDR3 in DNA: TGCGCCAGCAGCGATGGACTAGCGGGGGGCCTACAGGATGAGCAGTTCTTC.

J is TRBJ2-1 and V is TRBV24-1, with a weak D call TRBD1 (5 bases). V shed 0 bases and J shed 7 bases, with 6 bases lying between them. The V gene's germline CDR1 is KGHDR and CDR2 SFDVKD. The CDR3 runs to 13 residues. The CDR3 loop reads CATSDLDRNEQFF. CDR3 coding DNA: TGTGCCACCAGTGATTTGGACAGAAATGAGCAGTTCTTC.

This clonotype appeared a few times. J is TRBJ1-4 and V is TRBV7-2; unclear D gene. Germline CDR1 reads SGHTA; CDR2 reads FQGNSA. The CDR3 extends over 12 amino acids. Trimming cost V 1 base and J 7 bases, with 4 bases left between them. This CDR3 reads CASSLVGEKLFF. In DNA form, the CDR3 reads TGTGCCAGCAGCTTAGTGGGTGAAAAACTGTTTTTT.

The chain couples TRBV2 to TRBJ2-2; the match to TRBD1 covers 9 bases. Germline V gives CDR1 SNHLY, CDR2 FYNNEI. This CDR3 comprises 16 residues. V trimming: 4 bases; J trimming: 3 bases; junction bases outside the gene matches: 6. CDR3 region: CASSADRDRDTGELFF. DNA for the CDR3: TGTGCCAGCAGTGCCGATAGGGACAGGGACACCGGGGAGCTGTTTTTT.

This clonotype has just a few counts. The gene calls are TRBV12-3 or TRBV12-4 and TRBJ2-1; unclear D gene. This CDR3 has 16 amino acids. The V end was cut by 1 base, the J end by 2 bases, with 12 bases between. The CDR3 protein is CASSLVGVAAYNEQFF. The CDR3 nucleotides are TGTGCCAGCAGTTTAGTGGGTGTGGCGGCCTACAATGAGCAGTTCTTC.

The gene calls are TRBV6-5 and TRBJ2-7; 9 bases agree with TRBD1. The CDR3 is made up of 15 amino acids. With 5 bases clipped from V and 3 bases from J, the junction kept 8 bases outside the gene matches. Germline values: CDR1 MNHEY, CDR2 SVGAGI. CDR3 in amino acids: CASSPTGTGFYEQYF. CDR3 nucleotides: TGTGCCAGCAGTCCCACCGGGACAGGGTTCTACGAGCAGTACTTC.

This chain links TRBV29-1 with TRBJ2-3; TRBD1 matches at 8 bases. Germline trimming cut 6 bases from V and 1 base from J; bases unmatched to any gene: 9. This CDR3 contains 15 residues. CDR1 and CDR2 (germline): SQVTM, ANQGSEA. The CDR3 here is CSVGTPGQGTDTQYF. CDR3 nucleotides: TGCAGCGTGGGGACCCCGGGACAGGGCACAGATACGCAGTATTTT.

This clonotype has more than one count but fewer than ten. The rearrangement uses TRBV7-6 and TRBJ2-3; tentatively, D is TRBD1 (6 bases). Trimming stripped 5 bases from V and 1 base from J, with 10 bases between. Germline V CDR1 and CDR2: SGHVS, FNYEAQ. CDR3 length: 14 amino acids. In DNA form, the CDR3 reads TGTGCCAGCAGCCGACAGGAAGGCACAGATACGCAGTATTTT. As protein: CASSRQEGTDTQYF.

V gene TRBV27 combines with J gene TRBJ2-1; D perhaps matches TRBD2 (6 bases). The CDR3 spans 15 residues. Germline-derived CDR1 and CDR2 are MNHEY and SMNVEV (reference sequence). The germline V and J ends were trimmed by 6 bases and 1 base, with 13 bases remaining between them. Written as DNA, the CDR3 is TGTGCCAGCAGGCAATACAGCGGGTCCTACAATGAGCAGTTCTTC. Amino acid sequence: CASRQYSGSYNEQFF.